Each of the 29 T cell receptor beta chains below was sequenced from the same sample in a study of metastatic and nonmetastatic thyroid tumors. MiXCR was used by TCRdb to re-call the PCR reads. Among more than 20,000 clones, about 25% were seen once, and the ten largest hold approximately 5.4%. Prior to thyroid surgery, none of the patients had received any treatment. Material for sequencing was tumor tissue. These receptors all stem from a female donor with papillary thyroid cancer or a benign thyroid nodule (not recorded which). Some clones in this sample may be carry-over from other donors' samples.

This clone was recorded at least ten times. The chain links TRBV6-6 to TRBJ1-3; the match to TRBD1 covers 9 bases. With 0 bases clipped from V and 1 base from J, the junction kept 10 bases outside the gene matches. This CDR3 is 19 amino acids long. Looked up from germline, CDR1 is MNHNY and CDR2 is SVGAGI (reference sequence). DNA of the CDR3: TGTGCCAGCAGTTACTCGACCAGGGACAGGGTTGGGTCTGGAAACACCATATATTTT. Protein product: CASSYSTRDRVGSGNTIYF.

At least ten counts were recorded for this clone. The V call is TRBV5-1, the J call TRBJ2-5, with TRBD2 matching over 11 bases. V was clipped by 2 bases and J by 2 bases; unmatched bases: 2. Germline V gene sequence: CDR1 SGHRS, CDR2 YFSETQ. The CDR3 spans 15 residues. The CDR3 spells CASSFLAGGQETQYF. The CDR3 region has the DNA TGCGCCAGCAGCTTTTTAGCGGGGGGGCAAGAGACCCAGTACTTC.

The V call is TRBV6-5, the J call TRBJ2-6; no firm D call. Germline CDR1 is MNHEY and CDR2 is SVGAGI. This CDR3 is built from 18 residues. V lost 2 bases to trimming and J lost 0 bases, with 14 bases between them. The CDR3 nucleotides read TGTGCCAGCAGTTACCGTGACCCCCCGGTCTCTGGGGCCAACGTCCTGACTTTC. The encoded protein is CASSYRDPPVSGANVLTF.

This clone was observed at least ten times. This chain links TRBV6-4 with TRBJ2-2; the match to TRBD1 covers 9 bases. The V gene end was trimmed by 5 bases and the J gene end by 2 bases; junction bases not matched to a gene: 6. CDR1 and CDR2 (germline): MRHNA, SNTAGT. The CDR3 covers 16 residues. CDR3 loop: CASSPMTGGNTGELFF. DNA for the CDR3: TGTGCCAGCAGTCCCATGACAGGGGGAAACACCGGGGAGCTGTTTTTT.

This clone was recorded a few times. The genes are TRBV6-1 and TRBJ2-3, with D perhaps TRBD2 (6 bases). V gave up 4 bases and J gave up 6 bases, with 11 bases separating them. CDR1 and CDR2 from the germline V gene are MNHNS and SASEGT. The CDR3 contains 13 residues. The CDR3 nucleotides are TGTGCCAGCAGTGGCGGGGAGAGGGATACGCAGTATTTT. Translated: CASSGGERDTQYF.

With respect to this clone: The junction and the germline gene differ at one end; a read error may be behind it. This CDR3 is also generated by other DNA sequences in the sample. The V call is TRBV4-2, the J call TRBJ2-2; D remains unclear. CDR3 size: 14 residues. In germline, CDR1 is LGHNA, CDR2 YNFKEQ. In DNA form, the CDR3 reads TGTGCCAGCAGCCACGAGCAGAACACTGGGGAGCTGTTTTTT. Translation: CASSHEQNTGELFF.

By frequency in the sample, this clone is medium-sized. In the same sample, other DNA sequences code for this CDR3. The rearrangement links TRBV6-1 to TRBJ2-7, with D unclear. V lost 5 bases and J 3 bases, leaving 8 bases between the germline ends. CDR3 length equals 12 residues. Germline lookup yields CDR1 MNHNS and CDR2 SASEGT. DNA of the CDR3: TGTGCCAGCAGTTTCCCTGGCTACGAGCAGTACTTC. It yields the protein CASSFPGYEQYF.

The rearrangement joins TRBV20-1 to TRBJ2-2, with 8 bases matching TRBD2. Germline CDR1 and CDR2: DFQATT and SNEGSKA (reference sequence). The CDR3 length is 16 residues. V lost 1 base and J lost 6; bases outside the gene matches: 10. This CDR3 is CSARVGPGGPSGELFF. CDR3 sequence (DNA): TGCAGTGCTAGAGTAGGTCCGGGGGGGCCTTCCGGGGAGCTGTTTTTT.

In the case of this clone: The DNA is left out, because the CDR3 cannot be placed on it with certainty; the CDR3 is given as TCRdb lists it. CDR3 region: CASSLGDHTEAFFGQGTGELFF. The chain joins TRBV13 to TRBJ2-2; the table's TRBD1 call for D was not verified on the DNA. The germline gives CDR1 PRHDT, CDR2 FYEKMQ (reference sequence). Ends included, the CDR3 has 22 residues.

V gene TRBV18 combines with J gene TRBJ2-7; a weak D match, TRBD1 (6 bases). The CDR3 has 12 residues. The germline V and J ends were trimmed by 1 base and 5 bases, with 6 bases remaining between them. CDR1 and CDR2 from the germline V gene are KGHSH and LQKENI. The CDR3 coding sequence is TGTGCCAGCTCACCACAGGGGGACGAGCAGTACTTC. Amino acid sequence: CASSPQGDEQYF. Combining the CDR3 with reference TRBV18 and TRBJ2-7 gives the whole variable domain NAGVMQNPRHLVRRRGQEARLRCSPMKGHSHVYWYRQLPEEGLKFMVYLQKENIIDESGMPKERFSAEFPKEGPSILRIQQVVRGDSAAYFCASSPQGDEQYFGPGTRLTVT.

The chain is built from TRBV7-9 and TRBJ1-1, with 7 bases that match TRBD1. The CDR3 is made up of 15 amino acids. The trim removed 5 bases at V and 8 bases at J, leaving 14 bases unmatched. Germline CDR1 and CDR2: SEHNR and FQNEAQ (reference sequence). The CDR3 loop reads CASSVRQGFSYEAFF. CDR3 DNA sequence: TGTGCCAGCAGCGTACGACAGGGCTTTTCATACGAAGCTTTCTTT. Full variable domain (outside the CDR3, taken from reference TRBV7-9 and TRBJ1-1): DTGVSQNPRHKITKRGQNVTFRCDPISEHNRLYWYRQTLGQGPEFLTYFQNEAQLEKSRLLSDRFSAERPKGSFSTLEIQRTEQGDSAMYLCASSVRQGFSYEAFFGQGTRLTVV.

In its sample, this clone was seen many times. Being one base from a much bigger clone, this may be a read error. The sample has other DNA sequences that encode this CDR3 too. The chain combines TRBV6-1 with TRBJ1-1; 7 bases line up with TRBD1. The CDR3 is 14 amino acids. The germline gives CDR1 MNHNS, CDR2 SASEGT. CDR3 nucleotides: TGCGCCAGCAGGACACAGGGGACGAACACTGAAGCTTTCTTT. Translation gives CASRTQGTNTEAFF.

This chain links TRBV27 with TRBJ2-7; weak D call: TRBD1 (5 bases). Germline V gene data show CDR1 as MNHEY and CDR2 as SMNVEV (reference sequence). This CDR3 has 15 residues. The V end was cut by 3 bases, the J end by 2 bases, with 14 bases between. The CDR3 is CASSLPTGSAYEQYF. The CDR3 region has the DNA TGTGCCAGCAGTTTGCCCACAGGAAGCGCCTACGAGCAGTACTTC.

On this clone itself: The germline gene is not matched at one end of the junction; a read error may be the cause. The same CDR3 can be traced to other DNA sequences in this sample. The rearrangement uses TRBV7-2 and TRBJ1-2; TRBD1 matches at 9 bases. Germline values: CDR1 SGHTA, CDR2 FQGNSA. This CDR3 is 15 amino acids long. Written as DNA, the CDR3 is TGTGCCAGCAGCCCATACAGGGGGCCTAACTATGGATACACATTC. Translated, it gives CASSPYRGPNYGYTF.

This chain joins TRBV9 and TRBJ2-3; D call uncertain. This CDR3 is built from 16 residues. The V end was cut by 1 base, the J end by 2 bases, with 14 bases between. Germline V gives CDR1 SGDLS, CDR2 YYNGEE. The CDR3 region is CASSVRHGSPTDTQYF. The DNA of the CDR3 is TGTGCCAGCAGCGTAAGACATGGGTCTCCCACAGATACGCAGTATTTT.

This CDR3 reads CSAPRCPRDRAGETQYF. In DNA form, the CDR3 reads TGCAGTGCTCCCCGTTGTCCGCGTGACAGGGCGGGGGAGACCCAGTACTTC. This chain links TRBV20-1 with TRBJ2-5; possibly TRBD1 for D (7 bases). In germline, CDR1 is DFQATT, CDR2 SNEGSKA (reference sequence). V lost 5 bases and J lost 5, with 27 bases in between. The CDR3 sequence is 17 residues long.

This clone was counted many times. Written as DNA, the CDR3 is TGTGCCAGCAGCTTGGCCTTCCGACTGAATTACAATGAGCAGTTCTTC. Its translation is CASSLAFRLNYNEQFF. This chain joins TRBV5-5 and TRBJ2-1, with D uncertain. The germline CDR1 and CDR2 sequences are SGHKS and YYEKEE (reference sequence). The germline V and J ends were trimmed by 0 bases and 4 bases, with 14 bases remaining between them. This CDR3 is built from 16 residues.

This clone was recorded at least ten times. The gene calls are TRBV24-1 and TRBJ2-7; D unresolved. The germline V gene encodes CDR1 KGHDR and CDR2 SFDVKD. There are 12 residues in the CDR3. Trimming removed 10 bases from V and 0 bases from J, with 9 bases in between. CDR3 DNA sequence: TGTGCCACTTCGGGCGGCTCCTACGAGCAGTACTTC. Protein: CATSGGSYEQYF.

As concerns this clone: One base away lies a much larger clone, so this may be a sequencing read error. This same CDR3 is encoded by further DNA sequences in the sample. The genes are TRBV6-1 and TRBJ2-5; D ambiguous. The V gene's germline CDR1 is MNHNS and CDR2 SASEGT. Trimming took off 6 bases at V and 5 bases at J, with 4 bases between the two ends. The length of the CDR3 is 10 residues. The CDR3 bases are TGTGCCAGCAGCGCTGAGACCCAGTACTTC. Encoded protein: CASSAETQYF.

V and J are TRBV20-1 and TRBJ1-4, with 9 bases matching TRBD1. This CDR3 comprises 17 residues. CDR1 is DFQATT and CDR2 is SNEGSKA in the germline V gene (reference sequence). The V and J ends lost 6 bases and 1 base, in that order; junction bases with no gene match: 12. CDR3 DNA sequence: TGCAGTGCCCGGCGCCCGACAGGGGGAGGAACTAATGAAAAACTGTTTTTT. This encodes CSARRPTGGGTNEKLFF.

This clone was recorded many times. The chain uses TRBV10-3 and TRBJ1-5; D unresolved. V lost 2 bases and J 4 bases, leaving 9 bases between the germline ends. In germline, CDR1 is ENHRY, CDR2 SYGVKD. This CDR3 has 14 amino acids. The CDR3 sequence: CAISEGNLNQPQHF. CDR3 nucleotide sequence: TGTGCCATCAGTGAGGGGAACTTGAATCAGCCCCAGCATTTT.

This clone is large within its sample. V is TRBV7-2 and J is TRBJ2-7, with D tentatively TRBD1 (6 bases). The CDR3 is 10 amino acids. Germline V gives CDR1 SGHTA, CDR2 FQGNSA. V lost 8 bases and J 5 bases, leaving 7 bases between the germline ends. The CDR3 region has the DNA TGTGCCAGCGGGGGCGACGAGCAGTACTTC. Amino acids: CASGGDEQYF.

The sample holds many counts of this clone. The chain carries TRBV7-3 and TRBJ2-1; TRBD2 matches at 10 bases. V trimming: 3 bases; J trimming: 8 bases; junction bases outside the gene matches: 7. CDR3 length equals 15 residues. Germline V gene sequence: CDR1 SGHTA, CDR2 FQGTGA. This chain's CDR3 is CASSFLAGEVHEQFF. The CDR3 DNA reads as TGTGCCAGCAGCTTCCTAGCGGGGGAAGTGCATGAGCAGTTCTTC.

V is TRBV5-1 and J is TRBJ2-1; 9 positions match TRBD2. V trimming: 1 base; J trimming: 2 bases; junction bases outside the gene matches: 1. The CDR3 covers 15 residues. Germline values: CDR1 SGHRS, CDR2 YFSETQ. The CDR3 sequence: CASSLKRGAYNEQFF. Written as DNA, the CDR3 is TGCGCCAGCAGCTTGAAGCGGGGGGCCTACAATGAGCAGTTCTTC.

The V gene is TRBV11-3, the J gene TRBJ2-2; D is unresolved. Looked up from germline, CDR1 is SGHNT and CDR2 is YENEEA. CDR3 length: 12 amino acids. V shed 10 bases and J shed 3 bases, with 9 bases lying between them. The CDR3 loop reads CAICPHTGELFF. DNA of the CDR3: TGTGCCATCTGTCCGCACACCGGGGAGCTGTTTTTT.

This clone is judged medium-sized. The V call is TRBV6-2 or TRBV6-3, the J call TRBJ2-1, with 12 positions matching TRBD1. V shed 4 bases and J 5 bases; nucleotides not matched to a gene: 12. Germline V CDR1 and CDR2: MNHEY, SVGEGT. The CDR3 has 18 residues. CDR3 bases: TGTGCCAGCAGTTTCCCGGGACAGGGGGCATTTTGGAACAATGAGCAGTTCTTC. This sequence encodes CASSFPGQGAFWNNEQFF.

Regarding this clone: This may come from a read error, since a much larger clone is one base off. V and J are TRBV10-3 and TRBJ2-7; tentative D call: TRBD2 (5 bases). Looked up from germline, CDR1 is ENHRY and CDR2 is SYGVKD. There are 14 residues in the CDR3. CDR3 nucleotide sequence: TGTGCCATCAGTGAGTCGAGGGTGGTCTACGAGCAGTACTTT. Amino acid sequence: CAISESRVVYEQYF.

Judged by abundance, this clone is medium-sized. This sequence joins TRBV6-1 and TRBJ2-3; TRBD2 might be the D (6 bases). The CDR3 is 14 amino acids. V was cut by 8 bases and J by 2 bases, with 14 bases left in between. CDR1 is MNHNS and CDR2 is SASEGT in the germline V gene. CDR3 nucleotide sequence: TGTGCCAGCTCTTCTGGGGGGAACACAGATACGCAGTATTTT. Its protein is CASSSGGNTDTQYF.

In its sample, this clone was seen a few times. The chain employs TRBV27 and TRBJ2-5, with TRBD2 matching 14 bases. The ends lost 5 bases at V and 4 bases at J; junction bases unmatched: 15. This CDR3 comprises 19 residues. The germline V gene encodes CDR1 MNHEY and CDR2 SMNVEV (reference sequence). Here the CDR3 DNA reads TGTGCCAGCAGTCCGCGCGGGTGGGGACTAGCGGGGGTGAGAGAGACCCAGTACTTC. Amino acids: CASSPRGWGLAGVRETQYF.